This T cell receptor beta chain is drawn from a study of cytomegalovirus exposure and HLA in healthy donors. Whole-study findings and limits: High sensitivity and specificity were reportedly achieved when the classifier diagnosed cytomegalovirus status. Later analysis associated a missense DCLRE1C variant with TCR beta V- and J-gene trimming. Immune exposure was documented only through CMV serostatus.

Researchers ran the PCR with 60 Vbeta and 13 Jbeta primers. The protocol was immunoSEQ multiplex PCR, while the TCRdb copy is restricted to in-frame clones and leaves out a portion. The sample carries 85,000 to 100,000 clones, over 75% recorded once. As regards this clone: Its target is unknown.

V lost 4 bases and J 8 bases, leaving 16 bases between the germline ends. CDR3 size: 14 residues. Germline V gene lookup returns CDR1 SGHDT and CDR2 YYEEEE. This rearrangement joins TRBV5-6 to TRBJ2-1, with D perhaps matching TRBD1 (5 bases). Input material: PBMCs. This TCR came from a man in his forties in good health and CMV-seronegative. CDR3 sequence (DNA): TGTGCCAGCAGCATGGTTGGCAGGGTGCATGAGCAGTTCTTC. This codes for CASSMVGRVHEQFF.